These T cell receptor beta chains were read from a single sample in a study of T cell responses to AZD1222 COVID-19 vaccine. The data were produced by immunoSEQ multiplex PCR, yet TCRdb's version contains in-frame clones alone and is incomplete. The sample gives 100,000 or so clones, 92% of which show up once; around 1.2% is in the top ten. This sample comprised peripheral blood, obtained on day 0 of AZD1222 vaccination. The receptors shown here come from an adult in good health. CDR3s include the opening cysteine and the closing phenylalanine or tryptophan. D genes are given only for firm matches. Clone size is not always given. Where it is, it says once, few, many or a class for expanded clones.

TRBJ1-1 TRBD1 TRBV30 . CAWNQGAGEAFF TGTGCCTGGAATCAGGGGGCAGGTGAAGCTTTCTTT
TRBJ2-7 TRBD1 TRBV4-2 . CASSALGTDPYEQYF TGTGCCAGCAGCGCCCTGGGGACAGATCCTTACGAGCAGTACTTC
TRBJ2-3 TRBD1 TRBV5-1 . CASSPGQGGTDTQYF TGCGCCAGCAGCCCTGGACAGGGGGGCACAGATACGCAGTATTTT
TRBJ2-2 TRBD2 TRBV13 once CASSSRLAGAIGELFF TGTGCCAGCAGCTCCCGACTAGCGGGAGCCATCGGGGAGCTGTTTTTT
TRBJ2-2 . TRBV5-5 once CASSLWDANTGELFF TGTGCCAGCAGCTTGTGGGACGCGAACACCGGGGAGCTGTTTTTT
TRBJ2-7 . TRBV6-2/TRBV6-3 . CASSYDRTYEQYF TGTGCCAGCAGTTACGACAGGACCTACGAGCAGTACTTC
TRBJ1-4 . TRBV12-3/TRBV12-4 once CASSHTGGEKLFF TGTGCCAGCAGTCACACGGGAGGGGAAAAACTGTTTTTT
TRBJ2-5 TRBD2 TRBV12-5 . CASGFTPLAGGRQETQYF TGTGCTAGTGGTTTTACCCCCCTAGCGGGGGGCAGGCAAGAGACCCAGTACTTC
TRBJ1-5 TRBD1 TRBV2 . CASSLQGARQPQHF TGTGCCAGCAGTTTACAGGGGGCGCGTCAGCCCCAGCATTTT
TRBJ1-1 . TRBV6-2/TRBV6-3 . CASSYSADLGLAEAFF TGTGCCAGCAGTTACTCGGCGGATCTGGGTTTGGCTGAAGCTTTCTTT
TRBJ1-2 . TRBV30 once CAWSAGPGYGYTF TGTGCCTGGAGTGCGGGCCCCGGCTATGGCTACACCTTC
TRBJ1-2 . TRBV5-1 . CASSSPPGVMNYGYTF TGCGCCAGCAGCTCGCCCCCAGGGGTTATGAACTATGGCTACACCTTC
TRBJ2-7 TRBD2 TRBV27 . CASSSTSGGKLYEQYF TGTGCCAGCAGTTCAACTAGCGGGGGCAAGCTCTACGAGCAGTACTTC
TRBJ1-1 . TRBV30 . CAWSVRNWNTEAFF TGTGCCTGGAGTGTACGTAACTGGAACACTGAAGCTTTCTTT
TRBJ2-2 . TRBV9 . CASSGDIVGELFF TGTGCCAGCAGCGGCGACATAGTAGGGGAGCTGTTTTTT
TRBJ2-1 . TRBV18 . CASSPQTGSAYNEQFF TGTGCCAGCTCACCTCAGACCGGGTCCGCCTACAATGAGCAGTTCTTC